One and the same sample provided the 4 T cell receptor beta chains below, sequenced in a study of T cells in women clearing cervical HPV infection. TCRdb's table, derived via immunoSEQ multiplex PCR, lists solely in-frame clones and lacks some. Its listing shows roughly 25,000 clones. Specimen: blood buffy coat. The receptors were sampled from a woman aged 18 to 75 with a cervical HPV16 infection that either progressed to CIN3+ or cleared (not recorded which).

In the case of this clone: The sequenced fragment ends 3 residues before the CDR3 boundary, so the rest is inferred from the germline J gene. V usage is TRBV2 and J usage is TRBJ2-1; 8 bases align to TRBD1. CDR1 and CDR2 (germline): SNHLY, FYNNEI. The CDR3 sequence is 15 residues long. Germline trimming cut 7 bases from V and 3 bases from J; bases unmatched to any gene: 8. The covered CDR3 bases are TGTGCCAGCACCAAAGGACAGGGAGTCTACAATGAG. Translating it yields CASTKGQGVYNE. The whole CDR3 reads CASTKGQGVYNEQFF.

For this clone: The missing CDR3 end, 3 residues past where the read stops, is filled in from the germline J gene. The V call is TRBV20-1, the J call TRBJ1-2; 7 bases fit TRBD1. The length of the CDR3 is 13 residues. The ends lost 5 bases at V and 3 bases at J; junction bases unmatched: 6. CDR1 is DFQATT and CDR2 is SNEGSKA in the germline V gene (reference sequence). The DNA read from the CDR3 is TGCAGTGCTCAAAAGGGGGCTGACTATGGC. It translates to CSAQKGADYG. The CDR3 reads in full as CSAQKGADYGYTF.

Of note for this clone: The CDR3 is cut off 3 residues early in the read; its end comes from the germline J gene. The V gene is TRBV30, the J gene TRBJ2-4, with 7 bases identical to TRBD1. Germline CDR1 is GTSNPN and CDR2 is SVGIG (reference sequence). There are 14 residues in the CDR3. CDR3 region: CAWSPGDRAGGQYF. Incomplete CDR3 DNA: TGTGCCTGGAGTCCTGGCGACAGGGCGGGTGGT.

With respect to this clone: The CDR3 extends 3 residues past the end of the read, so its final part is completed from the germline J gene. The chain employs TRBV10-3 and TRBJ2-7, with 10 bases identical to TRBD1. This CDR3 is built from 14 residues. Germline trimming cut 11 bases from V and 2 bases from J; bases unmatched to any gene: 9. Germline V CDR1 and CDR2: ENHRY, SYGVKD. The CDR3 is CAVSGTGATYEQYF. The sequenced CDR3 bases are TGTGCCGTTTCCGGGACAGGGGCAACCTACGAG.